This is a list of T cell receptor beta chains from one sample in a study of T-cell memory formation after mild COVID-19. TCRdb reanalysed the 5' RACE reads using MiXCR and keeps one entry per CDR3 protein. The sample comprises about 210,000 distinct CDR3 sequences, approximately 10% of which are singletons, and just over 3% rests with the top ten. The sequencing input was PBMCs or a T cell subset sorted from them (not recorded which). Receptor source: a man between 18 and 29 years old who had mild COVID-19 (a few samples of this study predate the infection). Cell type and time point are not known. Both conserved end residues are part of each CDR3. D genes are given only for firm matches. A row's size may be missing; if present it is once, few, many or a size class.

J gene: TRBJ1-2; D gene: .; V gene: TRBV7-2; clone size: .; CDR3 protein: CASSLAVRGDGYTF; CDR3 DNA: TGTGCCAGCAGCTTGGCGGTTAGGGGGGATGGCTACACCTTC
J gene: TRBJ1-5; D gene: .; V gene: TRBV7-2; clone size: few; CDR3 protein: CASSMGIHQPQHF; CDR3 DNA: TGTGCCAGCAGCATGGGTATCCATCAGCCCCAGCATTTT
J gene: TRBJ2-6; D gene: .; V gene: TRBV7-9; clone size: .; CDR3 protein: CASSSEGANVLTF; CDR3 DNA: TGTGCCAGCAGCTCAGAAGGGGCCAACGTCCTGACTTTC
J gene: TRBJ2-1; D gene: TRBD2; V gene: TRBV20-1; clone size: .; CDR3 protein: CSATAGSSYNEQFF; CDR3 DNA: TGCAGTGCTACAGCGGGGAGCTCCTACAATGAGCAGTTCTTC
J gene: TRBJ1-1; D gene: .; V gene: TRBV4-3; clone size: few; CDR3 protein: CASSQDLARDLEAFF; CDR3 DNA: TGCGCCAGCAGCCAAGATCTTGCCCGGGACCTTGAAGCTTTCTTT
J gene: TRBJ1-5; D gene: TRBD1; V gene: TRBV24-1; clone size: many; CDR3 protein: CATSGTGVGNQPQHF; CDR3 DNA: TGTGCCACCAGTGGGACAGGCGTCGGCAATCAGCCCCAGCATTTT
J gene: TRBJ2-7; D gene: TRBD1; V gene: TRBV30; clone size: few; CDR3 protein: CAWSVLGTGVYEQYF; CDR3 DNA: TGTGCCTGGAGTGTACTCGGGACAGGGGTCTACGAGCAGTACTTC
J gene: TRBJ1-2; D gene: .; V gene: TRBV12-3/TRBV12-4; clone size: .; CDR3 protein: CASTAVGPANYGYTF; CDR3 DNA: TGTGCCAGCACCGCGGTTGGGCCAGCTAACTATGGCTACACCTTC
J gene: TRBJ1-4; D gene: .; V gene: TRBV7-6; clone size: few; CDR3 protein: CASSPRPGRGNEKLFF; CDR3 DNA: TGTGCCAGCAGCCCGAGGCCAGGGAGGGGTAATGAAAAACTGTTTTTT
J gene: TRBJ1-1; D gene: .; V gene: TRBV20-1; clone size: .; CDR3 protein: CSARGAVMNTEAFF; CDR3 DNA: TGCAGTGCTAGAGGTGCGGTCATGAACACTGAAGCTTTCTTT
J gene: TRBJ1-1; D gene: .; V gene: TRBV19; clone size: .; CDR3 protein: CATKDRQNTEAFF; CDR3 DNA: TGTGCCACCAAGGACAGACAGAACACTGAAGCTTTCTTT
J gene: TRBJ2-5; D gene: .; V gene: TRBV5-1; clone size: .; CDR3 protein: CDSSLGRGGQETQYF; CDR3 DNA: TGCGACAGCAGCCTAGGTAGGGGCGGCCAAGAGACCCAGTACTTC
J gene: TRBJ1-1; D gene: .; V gene: TRBV5-1; clone size: .; CDR3 protein: CASSDPDGGLGEAFF; CDR3 DNA: TGCGCCAGCAGCGATCCAGACGGGGGATTGGGTGAAGCTTTCTTT
J gene: TRBJ2-6; D gene: .; V gene: TRBV6-6; clone size: many; CDR3 protein: CASSYSWEAGANVLTF; CDR3 DNA: TGTGCCAGCAGTTACTCGTGGGAAGCTGGGGCCAACGTCCTGACTTTC
J gene: TRBJ1-5; D gene: .; V gene: TRBV2; clone size: .; CDR3 protein: CASSVQGVGQPQHF; CDR3 DNA: TGTGCCAGCAGTGTTCAGGGTGTTGGGCAGCCCCAGCATTTT
J gene: TRBJ1-1; D gene: .; V gene: TRBV7-2; clone size: many; CDR3 protein: CASSSYRNTEAFF; CDR3 DNA: TGTGCCAGCAGCTCATACAGGAACACTGAAGCTTTCTTT
J gene: TRBJ1-2; D gene: .; V gene: TRBV4-3; clone size: few; CDR3 protein: CASSRTRQDLYGYTF; CDR3 DNA: TGCGCCAGCAGCCGAACTCGACAGGATCTCTATGGCTACACCTTC
J gene: TRBJ2-3; D gene: TRBD2; V gene: TRBV24-1; clone size: many; CDR3 protein: CATSVAGGGTDTQYF; CDR3 DNA: TGTGCCACCAGTGTGGCGGGGGGAGGCACAGATACGCAGTATTTT
J gene: TRBJ1-2; D gene: .; V gene: TRBV28; clone size: .; CDR3 protein: CASSAGRGYGYTF; CDR3 DNA: TGTGCCAGCAGTGCCGGTAGGGGCTATGGCTACACCTTC
J gene: TRBJ1-2; D gene: .; V gene: TRBV19; clone size: few; CDR3 protein: CASSSPGRRSYGYTF; CDR3 DNA: TGTGCCAGTAGTAGCCCAGGACGTCGGAGCTATGGCTACACCTTC
J gene: TRBJ2-3; D gene: TRBD2; V gene: TRBV20-1; clone size: .; CDR3 protein: CSASSTSGLDTQYF; CDR3 DNA: TGCAGTGCTTCTTCGACTAGCGGGTTAGATACGCAGTATTTT
J gene: TRBJ2-1; D gene: .; V gene: TRBV7-2; clone size: .; CDR3 protein: CASSQDFSSYNEQFF; CDR3 DNA: TGTGCCAGCAGCCAGGACTTCAGCTCCTACAATGAGCAGTTCTTC
J gene: TRBJ1-1; D gene: TRBD1; V gene: TRBV6-5; clone size: .; CDR3 protein: CASNTGATEAFF; CDR3 DNA: TGTGCCAGCAATACAGGGGCCACTGAAGCTTTCTTT
J gene: TRBJ2-3; D gene: TRBD2; V gene: TRBV5-1; clone size: few; CDR3 protein: CASRLGTSGGTDTQYF; CDR3 DNA: TGCGCCAGCAGGCTGGGGACTAGCGGGGGCACAGATACGCAGTATTTT
J gene: TRBJ2-5; D gene: TRBD2; V gene: TRBV5-4; clone size: .; CDR3 protein: CASSLVAGGFGETQYF; CDR3 DNA: TGTGCCAGCAGCTTAGTAGCGGGGGGCTTCGGAGAGACCCAGTACTTC
J gene: TRBJ1-3; D gene: .; V gene: TRBV20-1; clone size: few; CDR3 protein: CSAPQRGANTIYF; CDR3 DNA: TGCAGTGCTCCGCAAAGGGGGGCAAACACCATATATTTT
J gene: TRBJ2-7; D gene: TRBD1; V gene: TRBV19; clone size: .; CDR3 protein: CASRDRGLYEQYF; CDR3 DNA: TGTGCCAGCCGGGACAGGGGTTTGTACGAGCAGTACTTC
J gene: TRBJ2-3; D gene: TRBD2; V gene: TRBV6-2/TRBV6-3; clone size: many; CDR3 protein: CASTPRRGGDTQYF; CDR3 DNA: TGTGCCAGCACACCCCGGCGGGGGGGAGATACGCAGTATTTT
J gene: TRBJ2-5; D gene: .; V gene: TRBV11-2; clone size: many; CDR3 protein: CASSPLGPYQETQYF; CDR3 DNA: TGTGCCAGCAGCCCCTTAGGGCCTTACCAAGAGACCCAGTACTTC
J gene: TRBJ2-5; D gene: .; V gene: TRBV19; clone size: .; CDR3 protein: CASSIIGETQYF; CDR3 DNA: TGTGCCAGTAGTATCATTGGAGAGACCCAGTACTTC
J gene: TRBJ1-5; D gene: TRBD1; V gene: TRBV20-1; clone size: .; CDR3 protein: CSASQGSRVWQPQHF; CDR3 DNA: TGCAGTGCTTCACAGGGGTCCCGAGTTTGGCAGCCCCAGCATTTT
J gene: TRBJ2-3; D gene: .; V gene: TRBV4-1; clone size: few; CDR3 protein: CASSRRTNGDTDTQYF; CDR3 DNA: TGCGCCAGCAGCCGAAGGACTAACGGAGACACAGATACGCAGTATTTT
J gene: TRBJ1-1; D gene: .; V gene: TRBV7-3; clone size: .; CDR3 protein: CASSSGDAEAFF; CDR3 DNA: TGTGCCAGCAGCTCGGGGGATGCTGAAGCTTTCTTT
J gene: TRBJ1-5; D gene: .; V gene: TRBV19; clone size: few; CDR3 protein: CASSTGTASNQPQHF; CDR3 DNA: TGTGCCAGTAGTACCGGGACTGCGAGCAATCAGCCCCAGCATTTT
J gene: TRBJ2-1; D gene: .; V gene: TRBV5-1; clone size: .; CDR3 protein: CASSMARGVAEQFF; CDR3 DNA: TGCGCCAGCAGTATGGCTCGAGGGGTTGCTGAGCAGTTCTTC
J gene: TRBJ1-1; D gene: .; V gene: TRBV7-2; clone size: few; CDR3 protein: CASSLYGQEAFF; CDR3 DNA: TGTGCCAGCAGCTTATATGGACAGGAAGCTTTCTTT
J gene: TRBJ2-2; D gene: .; V gene: TRBV29-1; clone size: few; CDR3 protein: CSVVRYTGELFF; CDR3 DNA: TGCAGCGTTGTTCGGTACACCGGGGAGCTGTTTTTT
J gene: TRBJ2-5; D gene: .; V gene: TRBV6-5; clone size: .; CDR3 protein: CASSIERQVWETQYF; CDR3 DNA: TGTGCCAGCAGTATCGAGCGACAGGTTTGGGAGACCCAGTACTTC
J gene: TRBJ2-3; D gene: TRBD1; V gene: TRBV2; clone size: .; CDR3 protein: CASSRDSRDTQYF; CDR3 DNA: TGTGCCAGCAGCCGGGACAGTCGAGATACGCAGTATTTT
J gene: TRBJ2-5; D gene: .; V gene: TRBV6-2/TRBV6-3; clone size: .; CDR3 protein: CASSWYGETQYF; CDR3 DNA: TGTGCCAGCAGTTGGTACGGGGAGACCCAGTACTTC
J gene: TRBJ1-4; D gene: .; V gene: TRBV14; clone size: few; CDR3 protein: CASSRKAYSNEKLFF; CDR3 DNA: TGTGCCAGCAGCCGGAAGGCGTATTCTAATGAAAAACTGTTTTTT